This TCR beta chain was profiled in a study of blood T cell repertoires in COVID-19. Study-level background: The study drew acute and convalescent COVID-19 samples from the United States, Italy and Spain. PBMCs, B-cell-depleted T cells, or T cells provided the cDNA or gDNA that made up the material.

The count of this clone is one. As processed by the authors: For nucleated cells, counts were estimated from reference gene primer amplification. Clones were read by immunoSEQ multiplex PCR, and TCRdb kept only the in-frame ones, dropping some. The V and J calls and clone size are taken from that table; D and trimming were inferred from the DNA. The sample holds 55,000 to 90,000 clones; more than 65% are singletons and the top ten take 4.5%. The germline gives CDR1 ENHRY, CDR2 SYGVKD. The V and J ends lost 4 bases and 0 bases respectively, with 15 bases between them. The CDR3 sequence is 16 residues long.

The rearrangement joins TRBV10-3 to TRBJ1-1, with D perhaps matching TRBD1 (5 bases). The sequenced sample was peripheral blood. The origin of this receptor is a woman aged 55-69 years with acute or convalescent COVID-19. CDR3 in DNA: TGTGCCATCAGTGGGAGGGCAGGGCCCATGAACACTGAAGCTTTCTTT. Protein sequence: CAISGRAGPMNTEAFF.